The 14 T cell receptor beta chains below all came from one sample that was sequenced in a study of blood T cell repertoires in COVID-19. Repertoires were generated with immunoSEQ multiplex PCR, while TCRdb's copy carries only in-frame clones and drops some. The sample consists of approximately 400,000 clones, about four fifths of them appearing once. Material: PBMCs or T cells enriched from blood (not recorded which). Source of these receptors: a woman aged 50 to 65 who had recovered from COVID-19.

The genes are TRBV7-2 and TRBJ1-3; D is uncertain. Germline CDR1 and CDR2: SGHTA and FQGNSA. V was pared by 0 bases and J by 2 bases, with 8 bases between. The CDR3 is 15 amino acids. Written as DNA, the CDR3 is TGTGCCAGCAGCTTAGCCCCCGGGGCTGGAAACACCATATATTTT. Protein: CASSLAPGAGNTIYF.

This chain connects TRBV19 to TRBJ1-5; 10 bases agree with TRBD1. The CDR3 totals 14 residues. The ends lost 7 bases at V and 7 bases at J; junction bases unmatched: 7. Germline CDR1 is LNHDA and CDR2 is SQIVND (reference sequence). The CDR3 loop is CASNDRGLKQPQHF. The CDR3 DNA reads TGTGCCAGTAACGACAGGGGGCTAAAGCAGCCCCAGCATTTT.

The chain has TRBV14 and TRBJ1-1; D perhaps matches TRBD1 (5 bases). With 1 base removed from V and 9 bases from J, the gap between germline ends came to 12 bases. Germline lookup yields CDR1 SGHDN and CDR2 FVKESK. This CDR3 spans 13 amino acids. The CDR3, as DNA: TGTGCCAGCAGCCAAGTCGGGGGAGCTAAAGCTTTCTTT. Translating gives CASSQVGGAKAFF.

CDR3 nucleotide sequence: TGTGCCAGCAGTTACGGGGGCCAGCCGAACACTGAAGCTTTCTTT. This gives the protein CASSYGGQPNTEAFF. The V and J genes are TRBV6-2 or TRBV6-3 and TRBJ1-1, with D maybe TRBD1 (6 bases). With 2 bases removed from V and 1 base from J, the gap between germline ends came to 11 bases. The CDR3 sequence is 15 residues long. The germline gives CDR1 MNHEY, CDR2 SVGEGT.

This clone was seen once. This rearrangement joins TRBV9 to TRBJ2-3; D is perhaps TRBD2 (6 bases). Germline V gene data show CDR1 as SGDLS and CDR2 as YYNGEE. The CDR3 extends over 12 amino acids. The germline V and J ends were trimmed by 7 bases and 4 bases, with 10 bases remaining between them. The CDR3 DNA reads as TGTGCCAGCCGGGGAGGTGCAGATACGCAGTATTTT. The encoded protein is CASRGGADTQYF.

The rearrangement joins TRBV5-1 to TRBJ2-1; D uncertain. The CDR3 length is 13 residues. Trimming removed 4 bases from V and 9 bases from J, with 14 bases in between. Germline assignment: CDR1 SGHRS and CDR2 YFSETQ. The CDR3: CASSPNAIPEQFF. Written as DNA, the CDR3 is TGCGCCAGCAGCCCTAACGCTATTCCTGAGCAGTTCTTC. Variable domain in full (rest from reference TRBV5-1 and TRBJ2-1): KAGVTQTPRYLIKTRGQQVTLSCSPISGHRSVSWYQQTPGQGLQFLFEYFSETQRNKGNFPGRFSGRQFSNSRSEMNVSTLELGDSALYLCASSPNAIPEQFFGPGTRLTVL.

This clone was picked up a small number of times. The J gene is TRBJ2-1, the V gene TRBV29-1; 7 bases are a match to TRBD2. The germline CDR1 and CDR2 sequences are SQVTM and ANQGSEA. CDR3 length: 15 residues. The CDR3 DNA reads TGCAGATTTCTCGACGGGACTACAAAATACAATGAGCAGTTCTTC. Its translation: CRFLDGTTKYNEQFF.

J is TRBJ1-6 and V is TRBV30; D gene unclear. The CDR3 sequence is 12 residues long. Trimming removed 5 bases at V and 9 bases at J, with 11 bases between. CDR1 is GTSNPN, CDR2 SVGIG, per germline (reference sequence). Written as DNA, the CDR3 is TGTGCCTGGCAAGTTTCCGGTTCACCCCTCCACTTT. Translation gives CAWQVSGSPLHF.

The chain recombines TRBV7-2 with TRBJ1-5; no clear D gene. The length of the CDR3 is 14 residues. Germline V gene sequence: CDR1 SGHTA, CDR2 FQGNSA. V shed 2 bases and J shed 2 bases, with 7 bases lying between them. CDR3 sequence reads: CASSLRVGNQPQHF. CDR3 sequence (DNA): TGTGCCAGCAGCTTACGGGTTGGCAATCAGCCCCAGCATTTT.

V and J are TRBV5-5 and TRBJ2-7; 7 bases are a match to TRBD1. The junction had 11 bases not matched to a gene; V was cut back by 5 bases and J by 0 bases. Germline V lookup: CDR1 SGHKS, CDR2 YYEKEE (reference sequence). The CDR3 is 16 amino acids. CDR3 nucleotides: TGTGCCAGCAGACCCGCCGGGACAGAGACCTCCTACGAGCAGTACTTC. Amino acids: CASRPAGTETSYEQYF.

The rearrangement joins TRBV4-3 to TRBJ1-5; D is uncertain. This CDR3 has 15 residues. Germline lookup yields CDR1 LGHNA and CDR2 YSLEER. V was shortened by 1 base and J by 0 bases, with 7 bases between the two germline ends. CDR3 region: CASSQGADSNQPQHF. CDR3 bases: TGCGCCAGCAGCCAAGGGGCCGATAGCAATCAGCCCCAGCATTTT.

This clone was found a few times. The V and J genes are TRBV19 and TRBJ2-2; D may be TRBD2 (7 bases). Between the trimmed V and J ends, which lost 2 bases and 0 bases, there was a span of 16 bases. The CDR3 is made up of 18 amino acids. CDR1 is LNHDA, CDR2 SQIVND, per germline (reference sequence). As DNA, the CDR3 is TGTGCCAGTAGTATACGGAGGGGGGGACTTGCGAACACCGGGGAGCTGTTTTTT. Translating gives CASSIRRGGLANTGELFF.

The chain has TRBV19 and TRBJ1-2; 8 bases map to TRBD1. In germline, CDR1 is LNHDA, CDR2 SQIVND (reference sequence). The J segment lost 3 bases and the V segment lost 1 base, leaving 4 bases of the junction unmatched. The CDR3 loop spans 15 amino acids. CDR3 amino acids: CASSIGQGAHYGYTF. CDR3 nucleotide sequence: TGTGCCAGTAGTATAGGGCAGGGGGCACACTATGGCTACACCTTC.

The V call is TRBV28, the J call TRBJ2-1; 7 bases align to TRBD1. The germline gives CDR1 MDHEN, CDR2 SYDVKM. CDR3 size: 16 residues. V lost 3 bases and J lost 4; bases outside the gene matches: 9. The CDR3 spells CASSLVEGQLYNEQFF. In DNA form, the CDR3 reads TGTGCCAGCAGTTTGGTCGAGGGACAGCTTTACAATGAGCAGTTCTTC.